This passage covers 32 T cell receptor beta chains from one sample sequenced in a study of blood T cells in healthy people across ages (dated by TCRdb to between 2014 and 2017). Receptor amplification or capture employed 5' RACE. For sequencing, an Illumina HiSeq 2500 was employed. A second PCR of roughly 7 to 12 cycles was performed with a sample-barcoded 5' primer and a J-beta primer mix. TCRdb took the public reads, trimmed them with fastp at Q25, ran MiXCR for clone calling and kept in-frame beta chains. Each entry merges the rows of one CDR3 protein and shows their most common DNA and genes. Recorded for this sample are 750,000 to 1,000,000 distinct CDR3 sequences; 25% to 35% of them occurred a single time. The ten largest clones represent about 10% of the sample. These sequences were also reported in another study, on T cells of mothers and their children.

The specimen sequenced was blood. These receptors all stem from a woman in her thirties or forties in good health.

This chain joins TRBV30 and TRBJ2-6; D possibly uses TRBD1 or TRBD2 (5 bases each). The CDR3 has 16 residues. Germline V CDR1 and CDR2: GTSNPN, SVGIG (reference sequence). Trimming took 7 bases from V and 0 from J, leaving 16 bases between them. CDR3 sequence (DNA): TGTGCCTCGAGGGGCGGAGCCGGCTCTGGGGCCAACGTCCTGACTTTC. It codes for CASRGGAGSGANVLTF.

This clonotype was found many times. The chain combines TRBV20-1 with TRBJ2-7; TRBD2 matches at 7 bases. V shed 1 base, J shed 3 bases, and the junction held 6 bases outside the gene matches. Germline V gene lookup returns CDR1 DFQATT and CDR2 SNEGSKA (reference sequence). The CDR3 loop spans 14 amino acids. The CDR3 nucleotides are TGCAGTGCTAGAGGTGGCGGGGGTAACTACGAGCAGTACTTC. The encoded protein is CSARGGGGNYEQYF.

About this clonotype itself: One end of the junction is discordant with germline, which a read error may explain. V and J are TRBV29-1 and TRBJ2-5; 7 positions agree with TRBD2. The V gene's germline CDR1 is SQVTM and CDR2 ANQGSEA. CDR3 length equals 13 residues. This CDR3 reads CGVVGGVKETQYF. CDR3 nucleotides: TGCGGCGTTGTGGGGGGGGTGAAAGAGACCCAGTACTTC.

The chain employs TRBV5-1 and TRBJ1-4; a possible D gene is TRBD1 (5 bases). The CDR3 runs 15 residues. Germline CDR1 and CDR2: SGHRS and YFSETQ. Trimming pared 4 bases from V and 8 bases from J, leaving 18 bases between. The CDR3: CASSPGQLTGEKLFF. As DNA, the CDR3 is TGCGCCAGCAGCCCGGGGCAGTTGACGGGAGAAAAACTGTTTTTT.

This clonotype was picked up many times. J is TRBJ2-1 and V is TRBV9; D is possibly TRBD1 or TRBD2 (6 bases each). CDR3 length: 16 amino acids. Germline-derived CDR1 and CDR2 are SGDLS and YYNGEE. Deletions cut 3 bases from V and 0 bases from J, with 13 bases between. This chain's CDR3 is CASSALGGNSYNEQFF. The CDR3, as DNA: TGTGCCAGCAGCGCCTTAGGGGGGAACTCCTACAATGAGCAGTTCTTC.

The chain recombines TRBV5-1 with TRBJ2-2, with TRBD2 matching over 8 bases. V was clipped by 0 bases and J by 6 bases; unmatched bases: 4. CDR3 length: 15 amino acids. Germline CDR1 SGHRS, CDR2 YFSETQ. Here the CDR3 DNA reads TGCGCCAGCAGCTTGGTTCTAGCGGGTTCCGGGGAGCTGTTTTTT. The encoded protein is CASSLVLAGSGELFF. Based on the CDR3 plus reference TRBV5-1 and TRBJ2-2, the full variable domain is KAGVTQTPRYLIKTRGQQVTLSCSPISGHRSVSWYQQTPGQGLQFLFEYFSETQRNKGNFPGRFSGRQFSNSRSEMNVSTLELGDSALYLCASSLVLAGSGELFFGEGSRLTVL.

This clonotype was seen at least ten times. The chain has TRBV29-1 and TRBJ1-2; 9 positions agree with TRBD1. The germline V gene encodes CDR1 SQVTM and CDR2 ANQGSEA. V lost 6 bases and J lost 4; bases outside the gene matches: 6. The CDR3 sequence is 13 residues long. The CDR3: CSVADRGPYGYTF. CDR3 nucleotide sequence: TGCAGCGTCGCGGACAGGGGACCCTATGGCTACACCTTC.

The chain is built from TRBV7-3 and TRBJ2-3, with 11 bases fitting TRBD2. Unmatched junction bases numbered 17, after V lost 6 bases and J lost 0 bases. Germline assignment: CDR1 SGHTA and CDR2 FQGTGA. This CDR3 is built from 20 residues. CDR3 region: CASRPRLAGHKYLSTDTQYF. CDR3 DNA: TGTGCCAGCAGACCAAGACTAGCGGGACACAAATACCTTAGCACAGATACGCAGTATTTT. Combining the CDR3 with reference TRBV7-3 and TRBJ2-3 gives the whole variable domain GAGVSQTPSNKVTEKGKYVELRCDPISGHTALYWYRQSLGQGPEFLIYFQGTGAADDSGLPNDRFFAVRPEGSVSTLKIQRTERGDSAVYLCASRPRLAGHKYLSTDTQYFGPGTRLTVL.

In its sample, this clonotype was seen once. The chain combines TRBV28 with TRBJ1-1, with TRBD1 identical over 7 bases. The V gene end was trimmed by 6 bases and the J gene end by 5 bases; junction bases not matched to a gene: 9. This CDR3 has 14 amino acids. Per the germline V gene, CDR1 is MDHEN and CDR2 is SYDVKM. CDR3 bases: TGTGCCAGCAGCTACAGGGGCGCGTGGACTGAAGCTTTCTTT. It specifies CASSYRGAWTEAFF.

This clonotype has ten or more counts. This chain joins TRBV20-1 and TRBJ2-3; 8 bases are a match to TRBD2. The germline CDR1 and CDR2 sequences are DFQATT and SNEGSKA (reference sequence). The CDR3 length is 18 residues. V dropped 0 bases and J dropped 0; count of bases not matched to a gene: 11. CDR3 residues: CSARDQVAGTASTDTQYF. The CDR3 DNA is TGCAGTGCTAGAGATCAGGTAGCGGGGACTGCTAGCACAGATACGCAGTATTTT.

This clonotype was seen repeatedly, ten times or more. The V gene is TRBV4-1, the J gene TRBJ2-3; TRBD2 agrees at 8 bases. Losses at the gene ends were 3 bases for V and 2 bases for J; bases not matched to a gene: 16. Germline V gene data show CDR1 as MGHRA and CDR2 as YSYEKL. This CDR3 is 19 amino acids long. The CDR3 here is CASSHRAATSGGPTDTQYF. In nucleotides, the CDR3 is TGCGCCAGCAGCCACCGGGCCGCAACTAGCGGCGGTCCCACAGATACGCAGTATTTT.

This clonotype was observed a handful of times. The chain uses TRBV7-6 and TRBJ2-5, with a weak D call TRBD1 (6 bases). Germline values: CDR1 SGHVS, CDR2 FNYEAQ. This CDR3 spans 16 amino acids. The V end lost 2 bases, the J end lost 4 bases, and 17 bases lay between the germline ends. CDR3 sequence reads: CASSLFGQSGAETQYF. The CDR3 region has the DNA TGTGCCAGCAGCTTATTTGGACAGTCAGGAGCAGAGACCCAGTACTTC. The variable domain in full, completed from reference TRBV7-6 and TRBJ2-5, reads GAGVSQSPRYKVTKRGQDVALRCDPISGHVSLYWYRQALGQGPEFLTYFNYEAQQDKSGLPNDRFSAERPEGSISTLTIQRTEQRDSAMYRCASSLFGQSGAETQYFGPGTRLLVL.

The sample holds many counts of this clonotype. The V and J genes are TRBV27 and TRBJ2-7; 11 bases are a match to TRBD1. The germline V gene has CDR1 MNHEY and CDR2 SMNVEV (reference sequence). This CDR3 is built from 15 residues. The junction had 8 bases not matched to a gene; V was cut back by 4 bases and J by 6 bases. The CDR3 DNA sequence: TGTGCCAGCAGTTCATTTGGACAGGGGGCGGTCGAGCAGTACTTC. It yields the protein CASSSFGQGAVEQYF.

As concerns this clonotype: Sequence at one end of the junction differs from germline and may be a read error. The J gene is TRBJ2-3, the V gene TRBV10-3; 11 bases match TRBD2. Germline CDR1 is ENHRY and CDR2 is SYGVKD. The CDR3 runs 18 residues. In DNA, the CDR3 is TGTGCCACCAGTGAGTCGAGTCTAGCGGGGGGCTCGACAGATACGCAGTATTTT. It translates to CATSESSLAGGSTDTQYF.

This chain uses TRBV5-6 with TRBJ2-7; 13 nucleotides line up with TRBD2. CDR1 SGHDT and CDR2 YYEEEE come from the germline V gene. With 4 bases clipped from V and 6 bases from J, the junction kept 10 bases outside the gene matches. The CDR3 extends over 16 amino acids. This CDR3 is CASSDATSGGASEQYF. The CDR3 DNA follows: TGTGCCAGCAGCGACGCCACTAGCGGGGGGGCGAGCGAGCAGTACTTC.

A single count supports this clonotype. A much larger clone is a single base away; this may be a read error. J is TRBJ2-3 and V is TRBV5-1, with TRBD2 matching 10 bases. Germline V gene sequence: CDR1 SGHRS, CDR2 YFSETQ. This CDR3 is 17 amino acids long. DNA of the CDR3: TGCACCAGCAGCCCTCTGGCCAGCGGGGGGGCGGTAGATACGCAGTATTTT. The encoded protein is CTSSPLASGGAVDTQYF.

The table lists this clonotype with a few counts. J is TRBJ1-2 and V is TRBV29-1, with D hard to call. Germline CDR1 SQVTM, CDR2 ANQGSEA. The ends were cut back, 2 bases at V and 6 bases at J, with 13 bases in the middle. CDR3 length: 13 residues. The CDR3 is CSVERPWRNGYTF. The CDR3 region has the DNA TGCAGCGTTGAAAGGCCATGGCGGAATGGCTACACCTTC.

The rearrangement joins TRBV7-9 to TRBJ1-1; D is ambiguous. This CDR3 comprises 15 residues. Trimming cost V 3 bases and J 5 bases, with 16 bases left between them. Per the germline V gene, CDR1 is SEHNR and CDR2 is FQNEAQ (reference sequence). This CDR3 reads CASSLSGSLRTEAFF. The CDR3 DNA is TGTGCCAGCAGCTTGTCGGGATCCTTGAGAACTGAAGCTTTCTTT.

Comments on this clonotype: One base away lies a much larger clone, so this may be a sequencing read error. The rearrangement uses TRBV19 and TRBJ2-5; 7 nucleotides line up with TRBD2. CDR1 is LNHDA, CDR2 SQIVND, per germline (reference sequence). CDR3 length: 15 residues. V was clipped by 4 bases and J by 7 bases; unmatched bases: 12. CDR3 bases: TGTGCCAGTAGTACGGCTGCGGGGACGGGAGGGACCCAGTACTTC. Protein: CASSTAAGTGGTQYF.

The rearrangement uses TRBV28 and TRBJ2-5; 12 bases are shared with TRBD2. In germline, CDR1 is MDHEN, CDR2 SYDVKM. V dropped 5 bases and J dropped 5; count of bases not matched to a gene: 9. This CDR3 comprises 16 residues. As DNA, the CDR3 is TGTGCCAGCAGTCGACCTAGCGGGGGGGCCCTGGAGACCCAGTACTTC. Its protein product is CASSRPSGGALETQYF.

As concerns this clonotype: With a much larger clone just one base away, this may be a read error. The rearrangement uses TRBV7-2 and TRBJ2-1; TRBD1 or TRBD2 may be the D gene (5 bases each). The DNA end is a closer match to TRBJ2-7, so the J assignment may be wrong. Germline assignment: CDR1 SGHTA and CDR2 FQGNSA. The CDR3 is made up of 15 amino acids. The CDR3 DNA is TGTGCCAGCAGCTCAGCAGGGAGCTCCTACAATGAGCAGTACTTC. Translation gives CASSSAGSSYNEQYF.

Many counts were recorded for this clonotype. The rearrangement links TRBV24-1 to TRBJ2-5; perhaps TRBD2 as D (6 bases). Per the germline V gene, CDR1 is KGHDR and CDR2 is SFDVKD. V lost 4 bases and J 4 bases, leaving 18 bases between the germline ends. The CDR3 loop spans 16 amino acids. In DNA, the CDR3 is TGTGCCACCAGTGAACCCGGGGGAGATGCGTTAGAGACCCAGTACTTC. This sequence encodes CATSEPGGDALETQYF.

The chain is built from TRBV6-5 and TRBJ2-1; TRBD1 matches 9 bases. Trimming took 4 bases from V and 5 from J; bases not matched to a gene: 6. From germline, CDR1 is MNHEY and CDR2 SVGAGI. The CDR3 is 15 amino acids. The CDR3 region is CASSSDRGPNNEQFF. In DNA form, the CDR3 reads TGTGCCAGCAGTTCGGACAGGGGCCCCAACAATGAGCAGTTCTTC.

The chain couples TRBV11-1 to TRBJ1-1, with TRBD1 as a possible D gene (5 bases). The germline gives CDR1 SGHAT, CDR2 FQDESV (reference sequence). V lost 5 bases, J lost 1 base, and 14 bases lay in between. This CDR3 region has 15 residues. The CDR3 DNA sequence: TGTGCCAGCAGCCCCATACCGAGGGGGAACACTGAAGCTTTCTTT. The encoded protein is CASSPIPRGNTEAFF.

This clonotype was seen at least ten times. This chain joins TRBV6-2 or TRBV6-3 and TRBJ1-5; 9 nucleotides match TRBD1. Germline values: CDR1 MNHEY, CDR2 SVGEGT. This CDR3 is built from 15 residues. V was clipped by 5 bases and J by 5 bases; unmatched bases: 7. The CDR3 DNA sequence: TGTGCCAGCAGTGAGACAGGGGGTTACTATCAGCCCCAGCATTTT. Protein product: CASSETGGYYQPQHF.

This clonotype was observed a few times. As DNA, the CDR3 is TGCAGTGCCAGCCCTCCGGATGGTGCTGCGGGTGAAAAACTGTTTTTT. Protein: CSASPPDGAAGEKLFF. The chain recombines TRBV20-1 with TRBJ1-4; no firm D call. This CDR3 region has 16 residues. Trimming left V 6 bases short and J 7 bases short, with 24 bases between. Germline CDR1 DFQATT, CDR2 SNEGSKA (reference sequence).

This clonotype has at least ten counts. The chain uses TRBV20-1 and TRBJ2-7; TRBD1 agrees at 12 bases. CDR1 is DFQATT and CDR2 is SNEGSKA in the germline V gene (reference sequence). With V trimmed by 6 bases and J by 8 bases, 8 bases remained unmatched. The CDR3 runs 13 residues. The CDR3 sequence is CSAGGQGATKQYF. CDR3 sequence (DNA): TGCAGTGCGGGGGGACAGGGGGCAACGAAGCAGTACTTC.

This sequence joins TRBV10-3 and TRBJ2-3, with TRBD2 as a possible D gene (5 bases). The CDR3 length is 15 residues. The germline gives CDR1 ENHRY, CDR2 SYGVKD. Trimming pared 7 bases from V and 2 bases from J, leaving 16 bases between. Written as DNA, the CDR3 is TGTGCCATCACCCGAGGAAGCGGCTACACAGATACGCAGTATTTT. Translated, it gives CAITRGSGYTDTQYF.

This chain links TRBV5-1 with TRBJ1-2; no clear D gene. The CDR3 contains 14 residues. Germline CDR1 reads SGHRS; CDR2 reads YFSETQ. Trimming cost V 0 bases and J 0 bases, with 6 bases left between them. CDR3 bases: TGCGCCAGCAGCTTGGCTCAGGCTAACTATGGCTACACCTTC. It encodes CASSLAQANYGYTF. Full variable domain (rest looked up from reference TRBV5-1 and TRBJ1-2): KAGVTQTPRYLIKTRGQQVTLSCSPISGHRSVSWYQQTPGQGLQFLFEYFSETQRNKGNFPGRFSGRQFSNSRSEMNVSTLELGDSALYLCASSLAQANYGYTFGSGTRLTVV.

This chain joins TRBV3-1 and TRBJ1-1; D is unresolved. The CDR3 sequence is 15 residues long. The V gene lost 8 bases and the J gene lost 7 bases, with 23 bases spanning the gap. Germline values: CDR1 LGHDT, CDR2 YNNKEL (reference sequence). The CDR3 sequence is CASSPDGKGTREAFF. The DNA of the CDR3 is TGTGCCAGCTCCCCCGACGGGAAGGGTACCCGTGAAGCTTTCTTT.

This clonotype has just a few counts. The chain carries TRBV4-3 and TRBJ1-1, with 7 bases that match TRBD1. The germline CDR1 and CDR2 sequences are LGHNA and YSLEER. The CDR3 covers 13 residues. V lost 2 bases to trimming and J lost 7 bases; unmatched junction nucleotides: 4. The CDR3 sequence is CASSQPDRDEAFF. CDR3 sequence (DNA): TGCGCCAGCAGCCAACCCGACAGGGATGAAGCTTTCTTT.

In this sample, this clonotype turned up a few times. The chain is built from TRBV12-3 or TRBV12-4 and TRBJ2-4; D is possibly TRBD2 (5 bases). Gene TRBJ2-7 matches the end of the DNA better, so the J call may be wrong. This CDR3 is 14 amino acids long. CDR3 amino acids: CASSFTGIWGEQYF. The CDR3 nucleotides are TGTGCCAGCAGTTTTACGGGGATATGGGGCGAGCAGTACTTC.